Shown below are 5 T cell receptor beta chains from a single sample sequenced in a study of T cell clusters in autoimmune cytopenias. Tens of thousands of genome equivalents of blood DNA were amplified for TRB. Multiplex touch-down PCR amplified TRB using TRB-A and TRB-B pools in one tube. TCRdb derives one entry per CDR3 protein from the multiplex PCR reads, leaving out DNA. Its clone listing holds roughly 6,000 distinct CDR3 sequences. These data also formed part of another study, on T cell repertoires in aging, cancer and after chemotherapy.

The sample consisted of peripheral blood. These receptors all come from a human donor in good health.

The chain joins TRBV5-6 to TRBJ2-1; lacking DNA, the TRBD1 call made by TCRdb goes unchecked. CDR3 length equals 17 residues. From germline, CDR1 is SGHDT and CDR2 YYEEEE. CDR3: CASSNAPGTSSYNEQFF.

The chain links TRBV10-3 to TRBJ2-3; checking the TCRdb D call of TRBD1 is not possible without DNA. The CDR3 spans 14 residues. Germline V gene data show CDR1 as ENHRY and CDR2 as SYGVKD. The CDR3 here is CAISPDRGADTQYF.

The chain has TRBV27 and TRBJ1-1. Germline CDR1 is MNHEY and CDR2 is SMNVEV (reference sequence). This CDR3 has 13 amino acids. The CDR3 reads CASSSGWNTEAFF.

The V and J genes are TRBV5-1 and TRBJ1-1; the D call of TRBD1 rests on TCRdb alone, since no DNA is present to check it. Germline loops: CDR1 SGHRS, CDR2 YFSETQ. The CDR3 is 15 amino acids. This CDR3 is CASSLGGQSNTEAFF.

This clonotype counts as medium-sized by frequency. CDR3 sequence reads: CASSFSGGNQPQHF. The V call is TRBV5-6, the J call TRBJ1-5; TCRdb's D gene call, TRBD1, goes unchecked for lack of DNA. Germline V gives CDR1 SGHDT, CDR2 YYEEEE. The CDR3 runs 14 residues.